What follows are 30 T cell receptor beta chains derived from one specimen sequenced in a study of response to subunit inactivated influenza vaccine. One entry per CDR3 protein results from TCRdb running MiXCR on the RT-PCR reads. The sample shows more than 500,000 distinct CDR3 sequences, 10% to 12% of them seen only once. The same sample was also studied in work on T cells expressing NK-cell markers. That source reports: Synthesis of TCR beta cDNA relied on 5'RACE template switching carrying UMIs.

Sequences were derived from PBMCs from blood, sampled on the day of vaccination. The receptors were sampled from a man aged 50 to 59 who received an inactivated influenza vaccine.

This clonotype appeared a few times. The CDR3 sequence is CASSLFMKGTEETQYF. CDR3 bases: TGTGCCAGCAGCTTATTTATGAAGGGGACGGAAGAGACCCAGTACTTC. J is TRBJ2-5 and V is TRBV7-2; either TRBD1 or TRBD2 may fit D (5 bases each). V gave up 2 bases and J gave up 3 bases, with 16 bases separating them. The CDR3 is made up of 16 amino acids. Germline assignment: CDR1 SGHTA and CDR2 FQGNSA.

This clonotype has only a few counts. The chain couples TRBV2 to TRBJ2-3; maybe TRBD2 (5 bases). The germline V and J ends were trimmed by 6 bases and 2 bases, with 12 bases remaining between them. The CDR3 length is 14 residues. The V gene's germline CDR1 is SNHLY and CDR2 FYNNEI. CDR3 sequence (DNA): TGTGCCAGCAGCGAGGGTTTGCTCACAGATACGCAGTATTTT. Translation gives CASSEGLLTDTQYF. Filled out from reference TRBV2 and TRBJ2-3, the complete variable domain reads EPEVTQTPSHQVTQMGQEVILRCVPISNHLYFYWYRQILGQKVEFLVSFYNNEISEKSEIFDDQFSVERPDGSNFTLKIRSTKLEDSAMYFCASSEGLLTDTQYFGPGTRLTVL.

The chain recombines TRBV6-1 with TRBJ2-3, with a weak D call TRBD1 (5 bases). The germline V gene has CDR1 MNHNS and CDR2 SASEGT. This CDR3 is built from 15 residues. Trimming pared 5 bases from V and 4 bases from J, leaving 16 bases between. The CDR3, as DNA: TGTGCCAGCAGTCCGACGGGTTCAGGGTCAGATACGCAGTATTTT. Protein sequence: CASSPTGSGSDTQYF.

J is TRBJ2-5 and V is TRBV21-1; the DNA was not used to check the table's D call, TRBD1. TRBV21-1 is a known pseudogene. The CDR3 consists of 15 residues. In nucleotides, the CDR3 is TGTGCCAGCAGCAAATACAGGACAGGGAAAGAGACCCAGTACTTC. It specifies CASSKYRTGKETQYF.

This sequence joins TRBV5-1 and TRBJ2-1; 8 bases align to TRBD1. With 0 bases clipped from V and 7 bases from J, the junction kept 9 bases outside the gene matches. The CDR3 length is 16 residues. Per the germline V gene, CDR1 is SGHRS and CDR2 is YFSETQ. CDR3 protein: CASSLARGRGPNEQFF. The CDR3 DNA reads TGCGCCAGCAGCTTGGCCAGGGGGCGCGGGCCAAATGAGCAGTTCTTC.

The V gene is TRBV5-1, the J gene TRBJ2-3; no definite D call. CDR1 and CDR2 from the germline V gene are SGHRS and YFSETQ. Trimming removed 2 bases at V and 2 bases at J, with 15 bases between. CDR3 length equals 16 residues. DNA of the CDR3: TGCGCCAGCAGCTTCCGCGCGGTCAGGTCCACAGATACGCAGTATTTT. This codes for CASSFRAVRSTDTQYF.

This clonotype was counted only a few times. V is TRBV28 and J is TRBJ1-6; tentatively, D is TRBD1 (5 bases). Trimming took 7 bases from V and 6 from J, leaving 13 bases between them. This CDR3 contains 14 residues. Germline V gives CDR1 MDHEN, CDR2 SYDVKM. The CDR3 region is CASTRDGTNSPLHF. The CDR3 DNA is TGTGCCAGCACTCGGGACGGAACTAATTCACCCCTCCACTTT.

As for this clonotype: The junction departs from germline at one end; a sequencing error may be responsible. J is TRBJ2-1 and V is TRBV7-2, with a weak D call TRBD1 (6 bases). The germline CDR1 and CDR2 sequences are SGHTA and FQGNSA. This CDR3 contains 17 residues. The CDR3 loop reads CASILVVGASSYNEQFF. The CDR3 nucleotides read TGTGCCAGCATCTTAGTCGTGGGGGCTAGTAGCTACAATGAGCAGTTCTTC.

This clonotype was counted only a few times. V and J are TRBV28 and TRBJ2-7, with D maybe TRBD2 (5 bases). Germline V lookup: CDR1 MDHEN, CDR2 SYDVKM. V was shortened by 6 bases and J by 9 bases, with 15 bases between the two germline ends. The CDR3 consists of 12 residues. The CDR3 here is CASSYGLARQYF. The CDR3 bases are TGTGCCAGCAGCTACGGACTGGCTCGGCAGTACTTC. The full variable domain, in which reference TRBV28 and TRBJ2-7 provide the parts outside the CDR3, is DVKVTQSSRYLVKRTGEKVFLECVQDMDHENMFWYRQDPGLGLRLIYFSYDVKMKEKGDIPEGYSVSREKKERFSLILESASTNQTSMYLCASSYGLARQYFGPGTRLTVT.

The chain employs TRBV12-3 or TRBV12-4 and TRBJ1-5, with unresolved D. Trimming took off 2 bases at V and 9 bases at J, with 11 bases between the two ends. The CDR3 contains 13 residues. The CDR3 is CASSLKSRGPQHF. The CDR3 DNA follows: TGTGCCAGCAGTTTAAAGTCCCGGGGGCCCCAGCATTTT.

The chain combines TRBV4-1 with TRBJ2-3, with 8 bases fitting TRBD2. The germline gives CDR1 MGHRA, CDR2 YSYEKL. The CDR3 totals 16 residues. Losses at the gene ends were 1 base for V and 5 bases for J; bases not matched to a gene: 8. In DNA, the CDR3 is TGCGCCAGCAGCCAAGTGTCCGGGCGGGGGGTAGATACGCAGTATTTT. It encodes CASSQVSGRGVDTQYF.

This clonotype has a handful of counts. The CDR3 reads CASSILAGSHNEQFF. CDR3 bases: TGCGCCAGCAGCATTCTAGCGGGGTCCCACAATGAGCAGTTCTTC. The rearrangement uses TRBV5-1 and TRBJ2-1; TRBD2 matches 9 bases. V lost 4 bases, J lost 5 bases, and 7 bases stayed unmatched. This CDR3 is built from 15 residues. Germline lookup yields CDR1 SGHRS and CDR2 YFSETQ.

The sample holds many counts of this clonotype. The V gene is TRBV6-2 or TRBV6-3, the J gene TRBJ2-3, with D perhaps being TRBD1 or TRBD2 (5 bases each). Germline lookup yields CDR1 MNHEY and CDR2 SVGEGT. The CDR3 sequence is 14 residues long. The ends were cut back, 5 bases at V and 5 bases at J, with 14 bases in the middle. The CDR3 spells CASSTGPQRDTQYF. CDR3 DNA sequence: TGTGCCAGCAGTACGGGACCCCAAAGAGATACGCAGTATTTT.

The rearrangement uses TRBV11-2 and TRBJ2-4; 8 bases align to TRBD1. V lost 7 bases to trimming and J lost 7 bases; unmatched junction nucleotides: 6. Germline CDR1 SGHAT, CDR2 FQNNGV. This CDR3 comprises 13 residues. This chain's CDR3 is CASTRTGWNIQYF. In nucleotides, the CDR3 is TGTGCCAGCACCCGGACAGGGTGGAACATTCAGTACTTC.

J is TRBJ2-5 and V is TRBV19; D gene uncertain. CDR3 length: 15 residues. Germline V gene data show CDR1 as LNHDA and CDR2 as SQIVND (reference sequence). Trimming left V 0 bases short and J 0 bases short, with 8 bases between. The CDR3 loop is CASSIDRLDQETQYF. The CDR3 region has the DNA TGTGCCAGTAGTATAGACAGACTTGACCAAGAGACCCAGTACTTC.

This clonotype was detected only a few times. The CDR3 is CASSPWRVATNEKLFF. The DNA for the CDR3 is TGTGCCAGCAGCCCCTGGAGGGTTGCAACTAATGAAAAACTGTTTTTT. V gene TRBV28 combines with J gene TRBJ1-4; D gene ambiguous. V lost 6 bases, J lost 0 bases, and 14 bases lay in between. The CDR3 runs to 16 residues. Per germline, CDR1 MDHEN and CDR2 SYDVKM.

This clonotype showed up just a few times. This chain connects TRBV7-8 to TRBJ2-1; TRBD2 agrees at 10 bases. The germline gives CDR1 SGHVS, CDR2 FQNEAQ. The CDR3 extends over 19 amino acids. V was pared by 7 bases and J by 5 bases, with 20 bases of the junction left unmatched. This CDR3 is CASTTVLGLAGVGDNEQFF. Written as DNA, the CDR3 is TGTGCCAGCACCACAGTCCTTGGTCTAGCGGGAGTAGGGGACAATGAGCAGTTCTTC. The whole variable domain, remainder taken from reference TRBV7-8 and TRBJ2-1, is GAGVSQSPRYKVAKRGQDVALRCDPISGHVSLFWYQQALGQGPEFLTYFQNEAQLDKSGLPSDRFFAERPEGSVSTLKIQRTQQEDSAVYLCASTTVLGLAGVGDNEQFFGPGTRLTVL.

DNA of the CDR3: TGTGCCAGCAGCTGGATTACAGATACGCAGTATTTT. Amino acids: CASSWITDTQYF. V gene TRBV5-6 combines with J gene TRBJ2-3; no firm D call. Germline V lookup: CDR1 SGHDT, CDR2 YYEEEE. V was trimmed by 3 bases and J by 3 bases, leaving 5 bases between them. This CDR3 spans 12 amino acids.

The CDR3 loop reads CASSLGLVVGKKGNEQFF. The CDR3 nucleotides read TGCGCCAGCAGCTTGGGCCTTGTGGTCGGGAAAAAAGGGAATGAGCAGTTCTTC. The V and J genes are TRBV5-1 and TRBJ2-1, with D perhaps matching TRBD2 (5 bases). V was pared by 0 bases and J by 7 bases, with 23 bases between. The CDR3 runs to 18 residues. Germline V CDR1 and CDR2: SGHRS, YFSETQ. Combining the CDR3 with reference TRBV5-1 and TRBJ2-1 gives the whole variable domain KAGVTQTPRYLIKTRGQQVTLSCSPISGHRSVSWYQQTPGQGLQFLFEYFSETQRNKGNFPGRFSGRQFSNSRSEMNVSTLELGDSALYLCASSLGLVVGKKGNEQFFGPGTRLTVL.

This chain joins TRBV4-2 and TRBJ2-1, with D unresolved. Germline assignment: CDR1 LGHNA and CDR2 YNFKEQ. Trimming stripped 4 bases from V and 6 bases from J, with 10 bases between. The CDR3 is 13 amino acids. CDR3 protein: CASSLNKGNEQFF. The CDR3 DNA reads as TGTGCCAGCAGCCTCAATAAGGGCAATGAGCAGTTCTTC.

The chain joins TRBV29-1 to TRBJ2-2, with D possibly being TRBD2 (6 bases). Germline V lookup: CDR1 SQVTM, CDR2 ANQGSEA. V was cut by 2 bases and J by 5 bases, with 15 bases left in between. The CDR3 extends over 15 amino acids. The CDR3 nucleotides are TGCAGCGTTGAAACCCCCCCAGGGAGGACCGGGGAGCTGTTTTTT. Residues: CSVETPPGRTGELFF.

This clonotype has more than one count but fewer than ten. V and J are TRBV28 and TRBJ2-2, with 7 bases that match TRBD1. Germline values: CDR1 MDHEN, CDR2 SYDVKM. Trimming removed 7 bases from V and 5 bases from J; junction bases left unmatched: 7. There are 14 residues in the CDR3. The CDR3 here is CASNYRGWTGELFF. The CDR3 DNA reads as TGTGCCAGCAACTACAGGGGATGGACCGGGGAGCTGTTTTTT.

This clonotype occurred many times. The J gene is TRBJ1-6, the V gene TRBV7-2; 9 nucleotides agree with TRBD1. Germline-derived CDR1 and CDR2 are SGHTA and FQGNSA. The CDR3 runs 17 residues. V was clipped by 5 bases and J by 0 bases; unmatched bases: 5. The DNA of the CDR3 is TGTGCCAGCAGCCCTGGACAGGGGAGCTCCTATAATTCACCCCTCCACTTT. Protein: CASSPGQGSSYNSPLHF.

This clonotype was picked up a small number of times. The chain is built from TRBV11-2 and TRBJ2-3; D uncertain. The germline V gene has CDR1 SGHAT and CDR2 FQNNGV. This CDR3 region has 15 residues. V lost 1 base, J lost 0 bases, and 8 bases lay in between. CDR3 nucleotide sequence: TGTGCCAGCAGCTTAGTTGCGGCTAGCACAGATACGCAGTATTTT. It encodes CASSLVAASTDTQYF.

The chain recombines TRBV6-1 with TRBJ2-3, with TRBD1 identical over 8 bases. The CDR3 loop spans 13 amino acids. CDR1 is MNHNS, CDR2 SASEGT, per germline. The CDR3 loop is CAGRGLGIDTQYF. CDR3 bases: TGTGCGGGCAGGGGGCTTGGTATAGATACGCAGTATTTT.

This clonotype was found a few times. V usage is TRBV5-6 and J usage is TRBJ2-5, with D possibly TRBD1 on 5 matching bases. V lost 4 bases to trimming and J lost 4 bases, with 11 bases between them. The CDR3 is made up of 13 amino acids. Germline lookup yields CDR1 SGHDT and CDR2 YYEEEE. The CDR3: CASSRRDGETQYF. CDR3 nucleotides: TGTGCCAGCAGCCGCAGGGATGGAGAGACCCAGTACTTC. The full variable domain, with the rest looked up from reference TRBV5-6 and TRBJ2-5, is DAGVTQSPTHLIKTRGQQVTLRCSPKSGHDTVSWYQQALGQGPQFIFQYYEEEERQRGNFPDRFSGHQFPNYSSELNVNALLLGDSALYLCASSRRDGETQYFGPGTRLLVL.

A few counts support this clonotype. The chain employs TRBV18 and TRBJ1-5; D uncertain. Trimming removed 2 bases at V and 5 bases at J, with 16 bases between. The germline V gene encodes CDR1 KGHSH and CDR2 LQKENI. CDR3 length: 16 residues. As DNA, the CDR3 is TGTGCCAGCTCACCAGAGGACGAAAACCCGGATCAGCCCCAGCATTTT. Encoded protein: CASSPEDENPDQPQHF.

Worth noting for this clonotype: Being one base from a much bigger clone, this may be a read error. This chain uses TRBV20-1 with TRBJ1-1; a possible D gene is TRBD1 (6 bases). The V end lost 5 bases, the J end lost 1 base, and 8 bases lay between the germline ends. The CDR3 spans 12 residues. CDR1 and CDR2 from the germline V gene are DFQATT and SNEGSKA (reference sequence). CDR3 in DNA: TGCAGTGCTGGGGGCCCGAACACTGAAGCTTTCTTT. Amino acid sequence: CSAGGPNTEAFF.

This clonotype was counted ten times or more. This sequence joins TRBV4-3 and TRBJ2-3; D not resolved. The germline gives CDR1 LGHNA, CDR2 YSLEER. V gave up 2 bases and J gave up 0 bases, with 9 bases separating them. This CDR3 region has 15 residues. The DNA for the CDR3 is TGCGCCAGCAGCCAACTGCTGGCTAGCACAGATACGCAGTATTTT. It codes for CASSQLLASTDTQYF.

This clonotype was seen only a few times. This CDR3 reads CSAPDRRSSYEQYF. The CDR3 bases are TGCAGTGCCCCGGACAGGAGGAGCTCCTACGAGCAGTACTTC. V gene TRBV20-1 combines with J gene TRBJ2-7, with TRBD1 matching over 7 bases. This CDR3 region has 14 residues. Germline V gene sequence: CDR1 DFQATT, CDR2 SNEGSKA (reference sequence). V shed 6 bases, J shed 0 bases, and the junction held 8 bases outside the gene matches.